This T cell receptor (beta chain) was retrieved from a study of T cells after yellow fever vaccination. Overall study results and limits: The appearance of a small share of clonotypes in both CD4 and CD8 compartments was observed. Post-booster reappearance was seen for most primary-vaccination clones (96% CD4, roughly 88% CD8).

Looked up from germline, CDR1 is MNHEY and CDR2 is SVGEGT. The V end was cut by 6 bases, the J end by 8 bases, with 19 bases between. This CDR3 spans 14 amino acids. UMIs were added to TCR cDNA along with a universal primer site when it was made by 5'RACE template switching. TCRdb used MiXCR to reprocess the 5' RACE reads, holding one entry per CDR3 protein. Among hundreds of thousands of distinct CDR3 sequences listed, about a fifth were seen once. About this clonotype itself: The antigen is not known.

This material consisted of PBMCs, taken roughly 20 days after the first yellow fever vaccination. J is TRBJ1-2 and V is TRBV6-2 or TRBV6-3, with D unresolved. This receptor was identified in a young man who received the YFV17D yellow fever vaccine. The CDR3 spells CASSPPGYLGGYTF. In DNA form, the CDR3 reads TGTGCCAGCAGCCCCCCCGGGTACTTGGGAGGCTACACCTTC.